What follows are 30 T cell receptor beta chains derived from one specimen sequenced in a study of blood T cells in healthy people across ages. Primers used in a second PCR of roughly 6 to 11 cycles were a sample-barcoded 5' primer and a J-beta primer mix. TCRdb re-analysed the 5' RACE reads in MiXCR, keeping a single row per CDR3 protein. The table records 1,500,000 or so distinct CDR3 sequences, roughly 64% of them present only once. The sequenced sample was blood. These TCRs come from a man younger than 30 in good health.

This chain uses TRBV15 with TRBJ1-4; D might be TRBD1 or TRBD2, each matching 5 bases. TRBJ2-2 explains the end of the DNA better; the J call may be wrong. Germline values: CDR1 LNHNV, CDR2 YYDKDF (reference sequence). The length of the CDR3 is 15 residues. CDR3 loop: CATSSRSGRAGELFF. CDR3 DNA: TGTGCCACCAGCAGTCGATCGGGGCGGGCCGGGGAGCTGTTTTTT.

In this sample, this clonotype turned up a few times. This chain connects TRBV6-2 or TRBV6-3 to TRBJ2-6; D is uncertain. This CDR3 spans 16 amino acids. The germline V gene encodes CDR1 MNHEY and CDR2 SVGEGT. The V end was cut by 0 bases, the J end by 2 bases, with 8 bases between. CDR3 in DNA: TGTGCCAGCAGTTACTCGAAGTCTGCTGGGGCCAACGTCCTGACTTTC. Protein: CASSYSKSAGANVLTF.

The chain uses TRBV12-3 or TRBV12-4 and TRBJ2-7; 9 bases line up with TRBD2. After removal of 5 bases from V and 2 bases from J, the junction contained 10 bases not matched to a gene. The CDR3 is 16 amino acids. The CDR3 region is CASSPQTSGLTYEQYF. CDR3 coding DNA: TGTGCCAGCAGTCCGCAGACTAGCGGCCTAACCTACGAGCAGTACTTC.

The V call is TRBV4-3, the J call TRBJ2-5; D gene unclear. This CDR3 has 15 amino acids. Germline CDR1 LGHNA, CDR2 YSLEER. V was trimmed by 2 bases and J by 4 bases, leaving 14 bases between them. Here the CDR3 DNA reads TGCGCCAGCAGCCAATCCCTAGGAGTGGGAGAGACCCAGTACTTC. Translation: CASSQSLGVGETQYF.

This sequence joins TRBV18 and TRBJ1-2; the D is unclear. CDR3 length: 12 residues. The V end lost 5 bases, the J end lost 7 bases, and 11 bases lay between the germline ends. From germline, CDR1 is KGHSH and CDR2 LQKENI. The CDR3 loop reads CASSDQRSGYTF. The CDR3 DNA sequence: TGTGCCAGCTCAGACCAGCGGAGTGGCTACACCTTC.

This clonotype turned up a few times. CDR3 nucleotides: TGTGCCAGCAGCCAGGTACAGGAGGTTCAAGAGACCCAGTACTTC. Its protein product is CASSQVQEVQETQYF. The chain employs TRBV4-2 and TRBJ2-5; D possibly matches TRBD1 or TRBD2 (5 bases each). Deletions cut 3 bases from V and 2 bases from J, with 13 bases between. This CDR3 is 15 amino acids long. Germline CDR1 is LGHNA and CDR2 is YNFKEQ.

The gene calls are TRBV5-1 and TRBJ2-6, with 7 nucleotides matching TRBD1. Unmatched junction bases numbered 7, after V lost 1 base and J lost 0 bases. This CDR3 has 18 residues. The germline V gene has CDR1 SGHRS and CDR2 YFSETQ. The CDR3 sequence: CASSLIAGDSSGANVLTF. CDR3 nucleotides: TGCGCCAGCAGCTTGATTGCAGGGGACAGCTCTGGGGCCAACGTCCTGACTTTC.

The gene calls are TRBV27 and TRBJ2-6; unclear D gene. V lost 8 bases, J lost 4 bases, and 6 bases lay in between. CDR1 is MNHEY, CDR2 SMNVEV, per germline (reference sequence). The CDR3 has 12 amino acids. CDR3 in amino acids: CASGGGANVLTF. In DNA form, the CDR3 reads TGTGCCAGCGGTGGAGGGGCCAACGTCCTGACTTTC.

The J gene is TRBJ2-5, the V gene TRBV3-1; D is possibly TRBD1 (5 bases). This CDR3 is built from 15 residues. Trimming stripped 1 base from V and 2 bases from J, with 11 bases between. From germline, CDR1 is LGHDT and CDR2 YNNKEL (reference sequence). CDR3 sequence (DNA): TGTGCCAGCAGCCAAGCAGCAGGGTCGCAAGAGACCCAGTACTTC. This translates into CASSQAAGSQETQYF.

This clonotype was seen only a few times. The chain combines TRBV20-1 with TRBJ2-4; possible D gene TRBD1, 5 bases. In germline, CDR1 is DFQATT, CDR2 SNEGSKA (reference sequence). The CDR3 length is 18 residues. V was pared by 3 bases and J by 0 bases, with 21 bases between. The DNA of the CDR3 is TGCAGTGCTAGTATTTTAGACAGTTTCTCCCTAGCCAAAAACATTCAGTACTTC. As protein: CSASILDSFSLAKNIQYF.

V is TRBV3-1 and J is TRBJ2-7, with D possibly matching TRBD1 (5 bases). V gave up 0 bases and J gave up 6 bases, with 18 bases separating them. CDR1 is LGHDT and CDR2 is YNNKEL in the germline V gene (reference sequence). This CDR3 has 16 amino acids. CDR3: CASSQESRVIGGEQYF. CDR3 nucleotides: TGTGCCAGCAGCCAAGAATCCAGGGTAATCGGCGGCGAGCAGTACTTC.

A word on this clonotype: Given a much more abundant clone one base away, this may be a read error. V usage is TRBV15 and J usage is TRBJ1-2, with TRBD1 as a possible D gene (5 bases). In germline, CDR1 is LNHNV, CDR2 YYDKDF (reference sequence). The CDR3 runs to 13 residues. V shed 7 bases and J shed 8 bases, with 17 bases lying between them. CDR3 protein: CATTQTETEGYTF. The CDR3 nucleotides read TGTGCCACCACTCAGACAGAGACTGAGGGCTACACCTTC.

J is TRBJ2-1 and V is TRBV4-1; 7 bases are shared with TRBD2. The CDR3 covers 14 residues. The V and J ends lost 2 bases and 8 bases, in that order; junction bases with no gene match: 6. The germline V gene has CDR1 MGHRA and CDR2 YSYEKL. This CDR3 reads CASSQSGTGYEQFF. CDR3 bases: TGCGCCAGCAGCCAAAGCGGGACTGGCTATGAGCAGTTCTTC.

This chain joins TRBV9 and TRBJ2-1; TRBD2 agrees at 8 bases. Germline CDR1 and CDR2: SGDLS and YYNGEE. V shed 2 bases and J 5 bases; nucleotides not matched to a gene: 6. The CDR3 length is 15 residues. The CDR3 loop is CASSVSGSVHNEQFF. In nucleotides, the CDR3 is TGTGCCAGCAGCGTCAGCGGGAGCGTCCACAATGAGCAGTTCTTC.

The chain has TRBV15 and TRBJ1-4; the D gene is possibly TRBD1 (6 bases). Trimming left V 1 base short and J 4 bases short, with 13 bases between. Germline V gene data show CDR1 as LNHNV and CDR2 as YYDKDF (reference sequence). The CDR3 totals 16 residues. The CDR3 DNA sequence: TGTGCCACCAGCAGAGGACTGGGGGGCATTAATGAAAAACTGTTTTTT. This translates into CATSRGLGGINEKLFF.

This chain links TRBV7-9 with TRBJ2-7; tentatively, D is TRBD1 (5 bases). The V gene lost 3 bases and the J gene lost 0 bases, with 15 bases spanning the gap. CDR3 length: 16 residues. Germline V gene data show CDR1 as SEHNR and CDR2 as FQNEAQ (reference sequence). The CDR3 region has the DNA TGTGCCAGCAGCTTTGTCCCAGGGCAGAGCTCCTACGAGCAGTACTTC. This gives the protein CASSFVPGQSSYEQYF.

The gene calls are TRBV7-8 and TRBJ2-3, with 7 bases fitting TRBD1. CDR1 is SGHVS and CDR2 is FQNEAQ in the germline V gene. This CDR3 contains 15 residues. J gave up 2 bases and V 5 bases, and 7 bases lay outside the gene matches. The CDR3 DNA sequence: TGTGCCAGCAGCCCTTGGGACAGAAACACAGATACGCAGTATTTT. Encoded protein: CASSPWDRNTDTQYF.

The chain uses TRBV4-1 and TRBJ2-1, with TRBD1 matching over 8 bases. V lost 6 bases and J lost 10; bases outside the gene matches: 11. Germline V CDR1 and CDR2: MGHRA, YSYEKL. This CDR3 has 14 amino acids. Here the CDR3 DNA reads TGCGCCAGCAGGCCAGGACAGGGAATAGGGGAGCAGTTCTTC. Its translation: CASRPGQGIGEQFF.

Details on this clonotype: The junction shows a germline mismatch at one end, possibly a read error. The J gene is TRBJ1-1, the V gene TRBV12-3 or TRBV12-4, with D possibly TRBD1 on 6 matching bases. The CDR3 runs 14 residues. Here the CDR3 DNA reads TGTGCCAGCAGTTATATAGGGGACAACAATGAAGCTTTCTTT. Encoded protein: CASSYIGDNNEAFF.

V and J are TRBV15 and TRBJ1-4; TRBD1 matches 10 bases. Germline V lookup: CDR1 LNHNV, CDR2 YYDKDF (reference sequence). The CDR3 loop spans 16 amino acids. The trim removed 1 base at V and 8 bases at J, leaving 7 bases unmatched. The CDR3 sequence is CATSRGRGQGFEKLFF. In nucleotides, the CDR3 is TGTGCCACCAGCAGAGGAAGGGGACAGGGGTTCGAAAAACTGTTTTTT.

CDR3 sequence reads: CASSQSYGPSGNNEQFF. CDR3 sequence (DNA): TGTGCCAGCAGCCAATCCTACGGACCGAGCGGAAACAATGAGCAGTTCTTC. The chain is built from TRBV7-9 and TRBJ2-1; D is perhaps TRBD2 (5 bases). This CDR3 has 17 residues. V lost 5 bases and J lost 5, with 22 bases in between. Per germline, CDR1 SEHNR and CDR2 FQNEAQ (reference sequence).

This sequence joins TRBV7-2 and TRBJ1-2; D not certain. V was clipped by 7 bases and J by 0 bases, with 6 bases between them. The germline gives CDR1 SGHTA, CDR2 FQGNSA. CDR3 length: 12 residues. The CDR3 nucleotides read TGTGCCAGCACGGTATCTAACTATGGCTACACCTTC. This codes for CASTVSNYGYTF.

This chain joins TRBV29-1 and TRBJ2-1, with D possibly TRBD1 on 6 matching bases. Germline loops: CDR1 SQVTM, CDR2 ANQGSEA. V lost 8 bases and J lost 7, with 12 bases in between. This CDR3 comprises 11 residues. CDR3 nucleotide sequence: TGCAGCTCGAGTCAGGGGAATGAGCAGTTCTTC. Translation: CSSSQGNEQFF.

This clonotype was seen only a few times. This chain uses TRBV29-1 with TRBJ1-1, with TRBD1 matching over 7 bases. Unmatched junction bases numbered 11, after V lost 7 bases and J lost 6 bases. From germline, CDR1 is SQVTM and CDR2 ANQGSEA. CDR3 length: 13 residues. CDR3: CSAATGQLAEAFF. In nucleotides, the CDR3 is TGCAGCGCAGCGACGGGACAGCTCGCTGAAGCTTTCTTT.

This chain uses TRBV5-6 with TRBJ1-2, with a tentative D call TRBD1 (6 bases). Germline CDR1 is SGHDT and CDR2 is YYEEEE. This CDR3 is 15 amino acids long. V was shortened by 5 bases and J by 4 bases, with 18 bases between the two germline ends. The CDR3 DNA follows: TGTGCCAGCAGTCCTACACGTCCAGGGGTCTATGGCTACACCTTC. It codes for CASSPTRPGVYGYTF.

This chain joins TRBV4-2 and TRBJ2-4; 7 positions match TRBD1. TRBJ2-7 explains the end of the DNA better; the J call may be wrong. The CDR3 has 15 amino acids. Germline V CDR1 and CDR2: LGHNA, YNFKEQ. DNA of the CDR3: TGTGCCAGCAGCCAAGAGGAGACAGGGACCTACGAGCAGTACTTC. Amino acids: CASSQEETGTYEQYF.

The chain links TRBV4-2 to TRBJ2-3; TRBD1 matches at 8 bases. Per the germline V gene, CDR1 is LGHNA and CDR2 is YNFKEQ. The CDR3 covers 14 residues. J was trimmed by 4 bases and V by 3 bases; bases with no gene match: 3. For the CDR3, the DNA is TGTGCCAGCAGCCAGACAGGGGAGGCAGATACGCAGTATTTT. Residues: CASSQTGEADTQYF.

This clonotype turned up a few times. The chain employs TRBV12-5 and TRBJ2-5; tentative D call: TRBD1 (6 bases). The germline CDR1 and CDR2 sequences are LGHNT and FRNRAP. The CDR3 is 16 amino acids. V shed 3 bases and J shed 3 bases, with 17 bases lying between them. CDR3 in DNA: TGTGCTAGTGGTTTCACCGGACAGCTTGGAAAAGAGACCCAGTACTTC. Residues: CASGFTGQLGKETQYF.

The genes are TRBV4-2 and TRBJ2-7, with unresolved D. The V end was cut by 0 bases, the J end by 7 bases, with 13 bases between. CDR1 LGHNA and CDR2 YNFKEQ come from the germline V gene. The CDR3 sequence is 14 residues long. The CDR3 DNA is TGTGCCAGCAGCCAAGATCGAGTGCGCAATGAGCAGTACTTC. Protein sequence: CASSQDRVRNEQYF.

In its sample, this clonotype was seen a few times. The V gene is TRBV14, the J gene TRBJ2-7, with D tentatively TRBD2 (5 bases). CDR1 SGHDN and CDR2 FVKESK come from the germline V gene. The germline V and J ends were trimmed by 1 base and 3 bases, with 13 bases remaining between them. CDR3 size: 15 residues. For the CDR3, the DNA is TGTGCCAGCAGCCAAGGGGCGGGCAGAATCTACGAGCAGTACTTC. This codes for CASSQGAGRIYEQYF. The full variable domain, with the rest looked up from reference TRBV14 and TRBJ2-7, is EAGVTQFPSHSVIEKGQTVTLRCDPISGHDNLYWYRRVMGKEIKFLLHFVKESKQDESGMPNNRFLAERTGGTYSTLKVQPAELEDSGVYFCASSQGAGRIYEQYFGPGTRLTVT.